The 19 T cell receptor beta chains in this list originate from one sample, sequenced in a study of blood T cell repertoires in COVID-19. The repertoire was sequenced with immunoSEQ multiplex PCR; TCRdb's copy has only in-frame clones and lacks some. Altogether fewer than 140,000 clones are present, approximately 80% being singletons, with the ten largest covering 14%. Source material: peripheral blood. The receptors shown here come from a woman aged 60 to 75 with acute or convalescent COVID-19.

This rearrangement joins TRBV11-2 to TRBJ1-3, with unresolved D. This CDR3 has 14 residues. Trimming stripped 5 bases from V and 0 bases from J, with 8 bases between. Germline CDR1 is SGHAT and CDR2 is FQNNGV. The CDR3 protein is CASSPSSSGNTIYF. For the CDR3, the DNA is TGTGCCAGCAGCCCCTCGAGCTCTGGAAACACCATATATTTT.

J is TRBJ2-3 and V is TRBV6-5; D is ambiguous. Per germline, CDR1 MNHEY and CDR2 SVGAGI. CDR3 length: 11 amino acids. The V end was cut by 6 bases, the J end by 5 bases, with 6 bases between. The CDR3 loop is CASRERDTQYF. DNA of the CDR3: TGTGCCAGCAGAGAGAGAGATACGCAGTATTTT.

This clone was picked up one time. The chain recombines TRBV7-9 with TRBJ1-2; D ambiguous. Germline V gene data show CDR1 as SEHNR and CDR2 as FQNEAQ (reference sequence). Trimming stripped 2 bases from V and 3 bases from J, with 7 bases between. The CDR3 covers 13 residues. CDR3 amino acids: CASSLLTDYGYTF. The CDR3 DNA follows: TGTGCCAGCAGCTTACTTACAGACTATGGCTACACCTTC.

This CDR3 is CASSPGATDTQYF. Here the CDR3 DNA reads TGTGCCAGCAGCCCAGGCGCCACAGATACGCAGTATTTT. This rearrangement joins TRBV28 to TRBJ2-3; no clear D gene. The CDR3 spans 13 residues. V lost 6 bases, J lost 2 bases, and 9 bases lay in between. Germline loops: CDR1 MDHEN, CDR2 SYDVKM.

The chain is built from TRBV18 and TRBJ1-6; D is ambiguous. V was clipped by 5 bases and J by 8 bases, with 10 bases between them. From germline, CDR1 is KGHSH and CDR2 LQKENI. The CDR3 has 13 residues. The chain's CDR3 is CASSASSYSPLHF. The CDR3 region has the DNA TGTGCCAGCTCAGCGAGTTCGTATTCACCCCTCCACTTT.

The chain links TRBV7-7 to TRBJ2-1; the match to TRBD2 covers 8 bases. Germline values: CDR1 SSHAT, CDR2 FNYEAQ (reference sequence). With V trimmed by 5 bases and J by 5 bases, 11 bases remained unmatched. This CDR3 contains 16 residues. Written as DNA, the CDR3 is TGTGCCAGCAGCCCAGGGGTAACAGCGGGGGACAATGAGCAGTTCTTC. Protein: CASSPGVTAGDNEQFF. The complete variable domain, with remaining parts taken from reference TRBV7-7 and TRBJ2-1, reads GAGVSQSPRYKVTKRGQDVTLRCDPISSHATLYWYQQALGQGPEFLTYFNYEAQPDKSGLPSDRFSAERPEGSISTLTIQRTEQRDSAMYRCASSPGVTAGDNEQFFGPGTRLTVL.

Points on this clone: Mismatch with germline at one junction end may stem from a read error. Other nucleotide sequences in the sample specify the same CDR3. The CDR3 is CASSLAYTGGNEQYF. In DNA form, the CDR3 reads TGTGCCAGTAGCTTGGCATATACAGGGGGGAACGAGCAGTACTTC. The chain employs TRBV5-4 and TRBJ2-7; 8 bases line up with TRBD1. The CDR3 is 15 residues long. CDR1 and CDR2 from the germline V gene are SGHNT and YYREEE (reference sequence).

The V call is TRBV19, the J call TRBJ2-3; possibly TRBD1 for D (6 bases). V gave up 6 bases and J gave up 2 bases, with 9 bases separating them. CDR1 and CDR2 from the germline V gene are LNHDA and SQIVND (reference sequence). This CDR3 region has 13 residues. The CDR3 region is CASRTGHTDTQYF. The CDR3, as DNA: TGTGCCAGTAGAACAGGGCACACAGATACGCAGTATTTT.

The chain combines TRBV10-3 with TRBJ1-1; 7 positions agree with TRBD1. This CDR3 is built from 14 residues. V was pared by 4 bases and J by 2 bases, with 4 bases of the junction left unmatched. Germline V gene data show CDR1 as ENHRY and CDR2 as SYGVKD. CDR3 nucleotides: TGTGCCATCAGTGGCGGGACAGTAAACACTGAAGCTTTCTTT. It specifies CAISGGTVNTEAFF.

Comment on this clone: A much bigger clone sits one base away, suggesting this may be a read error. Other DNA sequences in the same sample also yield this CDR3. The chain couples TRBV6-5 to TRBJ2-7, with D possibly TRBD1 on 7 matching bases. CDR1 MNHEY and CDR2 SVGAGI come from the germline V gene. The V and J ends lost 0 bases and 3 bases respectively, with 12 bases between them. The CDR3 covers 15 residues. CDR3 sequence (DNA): TGTGCCAGCAGTTACTCCCCGCAGGGGGGCTACGAGCAGTACTTC. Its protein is CASSYSPQGGYEQYF.

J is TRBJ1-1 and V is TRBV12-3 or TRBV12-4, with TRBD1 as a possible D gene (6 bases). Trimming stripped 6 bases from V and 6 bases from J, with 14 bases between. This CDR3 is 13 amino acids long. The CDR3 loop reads CASRSTGMSEAFF. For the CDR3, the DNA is TGTGCCAGCAGGAGCACAGGGATGTCTGAAGCTTTCTTT.

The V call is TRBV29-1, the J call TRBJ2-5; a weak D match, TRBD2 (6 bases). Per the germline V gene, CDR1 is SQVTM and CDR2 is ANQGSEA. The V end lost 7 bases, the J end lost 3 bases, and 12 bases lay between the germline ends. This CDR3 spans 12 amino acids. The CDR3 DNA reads TGCAGCGCCCGACTAGTCGAAGAGACCCAGTACTTC. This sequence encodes CSARLVEETQYF.

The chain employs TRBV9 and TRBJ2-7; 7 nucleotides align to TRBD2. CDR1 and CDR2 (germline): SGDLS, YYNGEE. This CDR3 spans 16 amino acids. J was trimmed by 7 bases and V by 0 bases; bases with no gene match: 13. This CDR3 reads CASSVAAGRRESEQYF. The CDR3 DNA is TGTGCCAGCAGCGTAGCTGCCGGGAGGCGAGAATCGGAGCAGTACTTC.

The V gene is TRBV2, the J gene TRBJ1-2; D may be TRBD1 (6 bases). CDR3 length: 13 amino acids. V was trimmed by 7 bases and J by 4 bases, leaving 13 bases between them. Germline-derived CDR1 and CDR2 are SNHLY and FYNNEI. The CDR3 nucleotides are TGTGCCAGCACTCAAAGGGGGTTCTATGGCTACACCTTC. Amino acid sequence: CASTQRGFYGYTF.

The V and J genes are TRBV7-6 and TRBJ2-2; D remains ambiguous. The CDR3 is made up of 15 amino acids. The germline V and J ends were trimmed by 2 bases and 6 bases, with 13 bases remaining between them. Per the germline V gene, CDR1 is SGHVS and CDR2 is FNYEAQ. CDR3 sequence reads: CASSLPPIGSGELFF. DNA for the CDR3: TGTGCCAGCAGCTTACCCCCGATCGGGTCCGGGGAGCTGTTTTTT.

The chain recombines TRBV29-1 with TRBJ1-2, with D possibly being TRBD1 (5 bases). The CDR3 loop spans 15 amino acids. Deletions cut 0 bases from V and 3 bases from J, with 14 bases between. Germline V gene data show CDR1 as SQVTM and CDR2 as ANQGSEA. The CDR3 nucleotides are TGCAGCGTTGAAGATGGGAGGGGCGCCTACTATGGCTACACCTTC. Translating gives CSVEDGRGAYYGYTF.

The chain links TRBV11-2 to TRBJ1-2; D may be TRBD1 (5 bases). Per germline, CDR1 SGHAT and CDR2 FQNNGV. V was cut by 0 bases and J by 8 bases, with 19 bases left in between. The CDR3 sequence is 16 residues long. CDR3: CASSLDPSALGEGYTF. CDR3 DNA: TGTGCCAGCAGCTTAGATCCTTCAGCCTTAGGGGAAGGCTACACCTTC. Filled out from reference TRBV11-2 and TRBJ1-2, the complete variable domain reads EAGVAQSPRYKIIEKRQSVAFWCNPISGHATLYWYQQILGQGPKLLIQFQNNGVVDDSQLPKDRFSAERLKGVDSTLKIQPAKLEDSAVYLCASSLDPSALGEGYTFGSGTRLTVV.

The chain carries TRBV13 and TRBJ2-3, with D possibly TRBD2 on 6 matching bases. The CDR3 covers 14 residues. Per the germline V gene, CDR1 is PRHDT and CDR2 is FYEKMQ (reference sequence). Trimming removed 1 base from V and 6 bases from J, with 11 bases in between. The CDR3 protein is CASSLATEGDTQYF. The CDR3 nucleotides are TGTGCCAGCAGCTTAGCCACGGAGGGCGATACGCAGTATTTT.

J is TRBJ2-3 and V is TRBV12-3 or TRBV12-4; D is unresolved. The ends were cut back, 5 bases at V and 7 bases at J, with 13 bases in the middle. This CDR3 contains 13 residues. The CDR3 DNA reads TGTGCCAGCAGTGTCCGGTCTGGTTATACGCAGTATTTT. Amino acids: CASSVRSGYTQYF.